The 22 T cell receptor beta chains listed next were all sequenced from one sample in a study of T-cell reconstitution after alpha-beta-depleted transplantation in children. Preparation of the TCRbeta library involved a method that used unique molecular identifiers. One entry per CDR3 protein, called by TCRdb with MiXCR from the PCR reads. The sample yields about 590,000 distinct CDR3 sequences, approximately 13% seen once. The sequences come from PBMCs, mostly from graft donor cells, collected 360 days after TCRalphabeta/CD19-depleted stem cell transplant. These receptors were obtained from a male patient younger than 18 who had a stem cell transplant for acute myeloid leukemia, so the T cells may come from the graft donor.

This clonotype was seen at least ten times. The V gene is TRBV6-2 or TRBV6-3, the J gene TRBJ2-1; D unclear. Trimming took 4 bases from V and 4 from J, leaving 5 bases between them. The CDR3 length is 12 residues. Germline V gives CDR1 MNHEY, CDR2 SVGEGT. CDR3 sequence: CASSLWYNEQFF. DNA of the CDR3: TGTGCCAGCAGTTTATGGTACAATGAGCAGTTCTTC.

The chain joins TRBV28 to TRBJ1-5; D gene unclear. The V end lost 10 bases, the J end lost 4 bases, and 17 bases lay between the germline ends. Germline V gene lookup returns CDR1 MDHEN and CDR2 SYDVKM. The CDR3 loop spans 14 amino acids. CDR3 protein: CATLGGPVNQPQHF. The CDR3 DNA sequence: TGTGCCACCCTAGGAGGCCCAGTTAATCAGCCCCAGCATTTT. The full variable domain, its missing parts supplied by reference TRBV28 and TRBJ1-5, is DVKVTQSSRYLVKRTGEKVFLECVQDMDHENMFWYRQDPGLGLRLIYFSYDVKMKEKGDIPEGYSVSREKKERFSLILESASTNQTSMYLCATLGGPVNQPQHFGDGTRLSIL.

This clonotype was found a few times. The chain joins TRBV28 to TRBJ1-6; D unresolved. Trimming pared 7 bases from V and 8 bases from J, leaving 9 bases between. Germline V gene data show CDR1 as MDHEN and CDR2 as SYDVKM. The CDR3 is made up of 12 amino acids. CDR3 residues: CASKNPYSPLHF. The CDR3 DNA reads as TGTGCCAGCAAGAACCCGTATTCACCCCTCCACTTT.

This clonotype was picked up many times. V usage is TRBV28 and J usage is TRBJ2-1; no firm D call. This CDR3 is built from 14 residues. Germline assignment: CDR1 MDHEN and CDR2 SYDVKM. V was shortened by 6 bases and J by 4 bases, with 13 bases between the two germline ends. The CDR3, as DNA: TGTGCCAGCAGCATCCCTGACCCGTACAATGAGCAGTTCTTC. Its translation: CASSIPDPYNEQFF.

This clonotype was observed a handful of times. DNA for the CDR3: TGTGCCAGCAGTGACTACCCGACAGAACCTGGGACTAGGTACAATGAGCAGTTCTTC. Translating it yields CASSDYPTEPGTRYNEQFF. This chain joins TRBV6-4 and TRBJ2-1, with TRBD2 matching over 8 bases. V lost 1 base to trimming and J lost 4 bases; unmatched junction nucleotides: 15. Germline CDR1 is MRHNA and CDR2 is SNTAGT. This CDR3 is 19 amino acids long.

There are a few counts of this clonotype. The chain uses TRBV19 and TRBJ2-7, with unresolved D. Looked up from germline, CDR1 is LNHDA and CDR2 is SQIVND (reference sequence). The CDR3 is made up of 14 amino acids. Trimming left V 7 bases short and J 4 bases short, with 17 bases between. The CDR3 spells CASTPSLSLYEQYF. CDR3 bases: TGTGCCAGTACGCCGAGCCTTTCCCTATACGAGCAGTACTTC.

This clonotype was observed a handful of times. The rearrangement uses TRBV6-5 and TRBJ2-7, with 8 bases identical to TRBD2. The CDR3 covers 15 residues. V lost 4 bases to trimming and J lost 6 bases; unmatched junction nucleotides: 11. Germline assignment: CDR1 MNHEY and CDR2 SVGAGI. This CDR3 reads CASSSSGTRGSEQYF. CDR3 nucleotide sequence: TGTGCCAGCAGTTCATCCGGGACTAGGGGTTCCGAGCAGTACTTC.

This clonotype occurred many times. The chain recombines TRBV7-2 with TRBJ2-3; 11 bases agree with TRBD2. The V and J ends lost 4 bases and 6 bases, in that order; junction bases with no gene match: 9. CDR1 is SGHTA, CDR2 FQGNSA, per germline. CDR3 length: 16 amino acids. The CDR3 DNA sequence: TGTGCCAGCAGCTCAGGACTAGCGGGCTTGCGGGATACGCAGTATTTT. Translation: CASSSGLAGLRDTQYF.

V usage is TRBV5-1 and J usage is TRBJ2-1; TRBD2 is a possible D gene (6 bases). CDR1 SGHRS and CDR2 YFSETQ come from the germline V gene. V lost 0 bases, J lost 2 bases, and 15 bases lay in between. The CDR3 totals 17 residues. The CDR3 here is CASSLGMWGVAYNEQFF. CDR3 coding DNA: TGCGCCAGCAGCTTGGGAATGTGGGGGGTCGCCTACAATGAGCAGTTCTTC.

This clonotype appeared many times. The chain carries TRBV4-3 and TRBJ2-1; either TRBD1 or TRBD2 may fit D (5 bases each). The CDR3 consists of 14 residues. Trimming took 4 bases from V and 8 from J, leaving 15 bases between them. Germline V gene lookup returns CDR1 LGHNA and CDR2 YSLEER. The CDR3 reads CASSPGWGSDEQFF. The CDR3 DNA follows: TGCGCCAGCAGCCCAGGCTGGGGGAGCGATGAGCAGTTCTTC.

Many counts were recorded for this clonotype. The V gene is TRBV24-1, the J gene TRBJ2-6; D unclear. V was shortened by 1 base and J by 2 bases, with 8 bases between the two germline ends. Germline values: CDR1 KGHDR, CDR2 SFDVKD. This CDR3 is built from 16 residues. The chain's CDR3 is CATSDFSRTGANVLTF. The CDR3 region has the DNA TGTGCCACCAGTGATTTTTCCAGGACTGGGGCCAACGTCCTGACTTTC.

V gene TRBV25-1 combines with J gene TRBJ2-5; D gene ambiguous. Germline CDR1 reads MGHDK; CDR2 reads SYGVNS. Trimming took off 0 bases at V and 1 base at J, with 9 bases between the two ends. This CDR3 is 15 amino acids long. The CDR3 bases are TGTGCCAGCAGTGAATATTTGGTGACCCAAGAGACCCAGTACTTC. As protein: CASSEYLVTQETQYF.

This clonotype has a count of ten or more. The chain links TRBV3-1 to TRBJ2-2; TRBD1 matches at 9 bases. Germline V lookup: CDR1 LGHDT, CDR2 YNNKEL (reference sequence). This CDR3 comprises 16 residues. The J segment lost 5 bases and the V segment lost 2 bases, leaving 6 bases of the junction unmatched. The CDR3: CASSQPRTGVTGELFF. For the CDR3, the DNA is TGTGCCAGCAGCCAACCACGGACAGGGGTTACCGGGGAGCTGTTTTTT.

This clonotype showed up many times. The V call is TRBV7-9, the J call TRBJ2-1; 7 positions agree with TRBD2. Germline V lookup: CDR1 SEHNR, CDR2 FQNEAQ (reference sequence). The V and J ends lost 7 bases and 0 bases, in that order; junction bases with no gene match: 12. This CDR3 has 17 amino acids. The DNA of the CDR3 is TGTGCCAGCAAGATCCTAGCGGAGTGGAGCTCCTACAATGAGCAGTTCTTC. Its protein is CASKILAEWSSYNEQFF.

The gene calls are TRBV2 and TRBJ2-1; 11 nucleotides agree with TRBD2. CDR3 length: 16 amino acids. Trimming took 3 bases from V and 6 from J; bases not matched to a gene: 7. The germline gives CDR1 SNHLY, CDR2 FYNNEI. Written as DNA, the CDR3 is TGTGCCAGCAGTGACATAGCGGGAGGGTGGATCAATGAGCAGTTCTTC. Encoded protein: CASSDIAGGWINEQFF. Combining the CDR3 with reference TRBV2 and TRBJ2-1 gives the whole variable domain EPEVTQTPSHQVTQMGQEVILRCVPISNHLYFYWYRQILGQKVEFLVSFYNNEISEKSEIFDDQFSVERPDGSNFTLKIRSTKLEDSAMYFCASSDIAGGWINEQFFGPGTRLTVL.

In its sample, this clonotype was seen many times. This chain joins TRBV4-1 and TRBJ2-1; 11 positions agree with TRBD2. This CDR3 has 18 residues. Per the germline V gene, CDR1 is MGHRA and CDR2 is YSYEKL. V trimming: 0 bases; J trimming: 7 bases; junction bases outside the gene matches: 11. CDR3 amino acids: CASSQDPTSGIGLNEQFF. The DNA of the CDR3 is TGCGCCAGCAGCCAAGATCCGACTAGCGGGATAGGATTAAATGAGCAGTTCTTC.

This chain uses TRBV15 with TRBJ2-3, with 8 bases aligning to TRBD2. The germline CDR1 and CDR2 sequences are LNHNV and YYDKDF (reference sequence). V was pared by 0 bases and J by 2 bases, with 7 bases of the junction left unmatched. CDR3 length equals 17 residues. Here the CDR3 reads CATSRDSGAYSTDTQYF. The CDR3 DNA reads as TGTGCCACCAGCAGAGATAGCGGGGCTTATTCCACAGATACGCAGTATTTT. Using reference TRBV15 and TRBJ2-3 for the parts outside the CDR3, the full variable domain is DAMVIQNPRYQVTQFGKPVTLSCSQTLNHNVMYWYQQKSSQAPKLLFHYYDKDFNNEADTPDNFQSRRPNTSFCFLDIRSPGLGDTAMYLCATSRDSGAYSTDTQYFGPGTRLTVL.

The genes are TRBV20-1 and TRBJ2-1; D may match TRBD1 or TRBD2 (6 bases each). The V gene's germline CDR1 is DFQATT and CDR2 SNEGSKA (reference sequence). The CDR3 is 17 residues long. V lost 8 bases and J 12 bases, leaving 35 bases between the germline ends. Here the CDR3 DNA reads TGCAGTTTCTGGGTAGACAACCCCAATAGGAGGGGGAGGTCGCAGTTCTTC. This encodes CSFWVDNPNRRGRSQFF.

About this clonotype itself: A much larger clone differs from this one at a single base, so this may be a read error. The chain employs TRBV5-1 and TRBJ2-1; 9 positions match TRBD2. CDR1 SGHRS and CDR2 YFSETQ come from the germline V gene. The CDR3 is made up of 17 amino acids. CDR3 DNA sequence: TGCGCCAGCAGCTTGAGCACTAGCGGGTTTACCTACGATGAGCAGTTCTTC. This translates into CASSLSTSGFTYDEQFF.

The rearrangement links TRBV28 to TRBJ2-5, with 12 bases fitting TRBD1. Trimming removed 3 bases from V and 3 bases from J; junction bases left unmatched: 5. The CDR3 sequence is 16 residues long. CDR1 and CDR2 from the germline V gene are MDHEN and SYDVKM. The CDR3 region has the DNA TGTGCCAGCAGTTTGCCGGGACAGGGGGCCGAAGAGACCCAGTACTTC. Protein: CASSLPGQGAEETQYF. Supplemented by reference TRBV28 and TRBJ2-5, the full variable domain reads DVKVTQSSRYLVKRTGEKVFLECVQDMDHENMFWYRQDPGLGLRLIYFSYDVKMKEKGDIPEGYSVSREKKERFSLILESASTNQTSMYLCASSLPGQGAEETQYFGPGTRLLVL.

This clonotype was seen a few times. This chain uses TRBV29-1 with TRBJ2-7; the match to TRBD1 covers 11 bases. CDR1 is SQVTM and CDR2 is ANQGSEA in the germline V gene. With V trimmed by 5 bases and J by 2 bases, 5 bases remained unmatched. The CDR3 extends over 14 amino acids. For the CDR3, the DNA is TGCAGCGTTTTTCCGGGACAGGGGGCCTACGAGCAGTACTTC. This encodes CSVFPGQGAYEQYF.

J is TRBJ2-7 and V is TRBV7-2, with 7 bases matching TRBD2. The germline V gene has CDR1 SGHTA and CDR2 FQGNSA. The trim removed 0 bases at V and 0 bases at J, leaving 8 bases unmatched. The CDR3 contains 17 residues. CDR3 loop: CASSLARLALNSYEQYF. DNA for the CDR3: TGTGCCAGCAGCTTAGCGAGACTAGCCCTAAACTCCTACGAGCAGTACTTC.